This T cell receptor beta chain was captured by sequencing in a study of graft-versus-host responses after intestinal transplantation. Turning to the study itself: Every recipient underwent anti-thymocyte globulin induction, then tacrolimus and steroids for roughly three years.

A word on this clone: Its antigen remains unidentified.

Study-level points and caveats: Ileal or blood samples showed some GvH clones first, and such clones were also found in recipient marrow.

Measured with immunoSEQ multiplex PCR; TCRdb has only the in-frame clones, and not every one. The sample gives about 46,000 clones, over 85% of which show up once; around 6.3% is in the top ten. V shed 0 bases and J 6 bases; nucleotides not matched to a gene: 5. Germline CDR1 is ENHRY and CDR2 is SYGVKD. The CDR3 contains 16 residues. The chain uses TRBV10-3 and TRBJ2-2, with 9 bases fitting TRBD2. Sequencing was performed on PBMCs, taken about 800 days after a first intestinal transplant, on the day of a second. The sequence was collected from a human patient who received an intestinal transplant, so some T cells may come from the graft donor. The CDR3 nucleotides are TGTGCCATCAGTGAGTCCGATAGCGGGAGAGCCGGGGAGCTGTTTTTT. It translates to CAISESDSGRAGELFF.